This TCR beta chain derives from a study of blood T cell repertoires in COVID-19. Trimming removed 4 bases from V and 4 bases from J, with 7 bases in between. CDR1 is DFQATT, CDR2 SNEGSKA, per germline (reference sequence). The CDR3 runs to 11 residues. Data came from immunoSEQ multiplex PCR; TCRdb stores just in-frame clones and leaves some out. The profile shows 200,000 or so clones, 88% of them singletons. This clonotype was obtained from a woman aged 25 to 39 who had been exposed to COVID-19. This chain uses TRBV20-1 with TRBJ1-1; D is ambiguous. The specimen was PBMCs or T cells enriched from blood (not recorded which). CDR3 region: CSANTFTEAFF. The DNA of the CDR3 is TGCAGTGCTAATACTTTCACTGAAGCTTTCTTT.